The 7 T cell receptor beta chains in this list originate from one sample, sequenced in a study of Graves' ophthalmopathy and Graves' hyperthyroidism. The authors amplified TCR beta CDR3 regions, and they did so from RNA transcripts for repertoire sequencing. The workflow started with a first-round RT-PCR run with HTBI primers and then moved on to a second-round multiplex PCR. In TCRdb, the multiplex PCR reads were re-called with MiXCR into one record per CDR3 protein. This table holds around 1.1 million distinct CDR3 sequences, 36% found once. Material for sequencing was peripheral blood or thyroid tissue (not recorded which). The receptors derive from an adult man with Graves' hyperthyroidism.

The chain joins TRBV5-1 to TRBJ2-7; 9 positions match TRBD1. The CDR3 extends over 14 amino acids. Germline CDR1 reads SGHRS; CDR2 reads YFSETQ. V lost 5 bases and J lost 12; bases outside the gene matches: 15. The DNA of the CDR3 is TGCGCCAGCAGGTGGGGGACAGGGCACGGGGACTCGTACTTC. Its translation: CASRWGTGHGDSYF.

The rearrangement uses TRBV25-1 and TRBJ1-2; 8 bases are shared with TRBD1. Trimming at V came to 3 bases and at J to 6 bases, leaving 3 bases not matched to a gene. The length of the CDR3 is 13 residues. Per the germline V gene, CDR1 is MGHDK and CDR2 is SYGVNS. The CDR3 reads CASSETGEDGYTF. The CDR3 DNA sequence: TGTGCCAGCAGTGAGACAGGGGAGGATGGCTACACCTTC.

This clonotype was recorded many times. V and J are TRBV29-1 and TRBJ1-6; TRBD1 matches 8 bases. The CDR3 length is 13 residues. The ends lost 7 bases at V and 5 bases at J; junction bases unmatched: 4. Germline values: CDR1 SQVTM, CDR2 ANQGSEA. The CDR3 loop reads CSARDRHNSPLHF. CDR3 nucleotides: TGCAGCGCCCGGGACAGGCATAATTCACCCCTCCACTTT.

This clonotype was found once. The V call is TRBV5-1, the J call TRBJ2-5, with D maybe TRBD2 (5 bases). Germline V gives CDR1 SGHRS, CDR2 YFSETQ. The CDR3 has 14 residues. The V and J ends lost 4 bases and 2 bases respectively, with 12 bases between them. The CDR3 bases are TGCGCCAGCAGCCCGACTATCACACAAGAGACCCAGTACTTC. As protein: CASSPTITQETQYF.

In its sample, this clonotype was seen many times. The CDR3 spells CSAIEGSLETQYF. The CDR3 DNA follows: TGCAGTGCTATTGAGGGAAGTCTGGAGACCCAGTACTTC. The chain uses TRBV20-1 and TRBJ2-5; a weak D match, TRBD2 (5 bases). Trimming cost V 4 bases and J 5 bases, with 14 bases left between them. This CDR3 has 13 amino acids. Germline V gives CDR1 DFQATT, CDR2 SNEGSKA (reference sequence).

The J gene is TRBJ1-5, the V gene TRBV19; TRBD1 matches at 7 bases. There are 14 residues in the CDR3. V shed 6 bases, J shed 5 bases, and the junction held 7 bases outside the gene matches. Germline CDR1 is LNHDA and CDR2 is SQIVND (reference sequence). CDR3 sequence reads: CASSLQGSHQPQHF. CDR3 bases: TGTGCCAGTAGCCTACAGGGGAGTCATCAGCCCCAGCATTTT.

This clonotype was detected ten times or more. The rearrangement uses TRBV11-2 and TRBJ2-5, with D possibly TRBD1 on 5 matching bases. The V and J ends lost 2 bases and 1 base respectively, with 8 bases between them. Per germline, CDR1 SGHAT and CDR2 FQNNGV. The CDR3 is 14 amino acids. The CDR3 spells CASSLQTAQETQYF. The DNA of the CDR3 is TGTGCCAGCAGCTTACAGACAGCCCAAGAGACCCAGTACTTC.